These T cell receptor beta chains were read from a single sample in a study of beta chain features in type 1 diabetes. TCRdb keeps only in-frame clones here, not all; method: immunoSEQ multiplex PCR. The table lists 350,000 to 400,000 clones, approximately 15% of them singletons. Sequences were obtained from naive CD4+ T cells from blood. These receptors were collected from a woman between 18 and 29 years old in good health. The conserved cysteine and the conserved F or W are not part of the CDR3 here.

v_gene	j_gene	CDR3aa
TRBV18	TRBJ2-5	ASSPGQKETQY
TRBV9	TRBJ2-2	ASSVGTANTGELF
TRBV7-9	TRBJ1-2	ASSLDGQGALGYT
TRBV4-3	TRBJ2-3	ASSVGGEHVTDTQY
TRBV28	TRBJ2-7	ASSFDRGVYEQY
TRBV5-1	TRBJ2-3	ASSLGTRSTDTQY
TRBV28	TRBJ2-7	ASSYFAYDYEQY
TRBV4-1	TRBJ2-2	ASSPRLVGATGELF
TRBV5-6	TRBJ2-5	ASTATSGSGETQY
TRBV4-2	TRBJ1-1	ASSQVGRMNTEAF
TRBV18	TRBJ1-2	ASSPTRTEINYGYT
TRBV10-3	TRBJ1-1	ATRDTEAF
TRBV5-1	TRBJ2-2	ASSLLAGGPGELF
TRBV28	TRBJ2-3	ASSLNGPDTQY
TRBV7-9	TRBJ2-7	ASSFGEGWEQY
TRBV5-1	TRBJ1-1	ASSLVDRNTEAF
TRBV19	TRBJ2-5	ASSTRTVKETQY
TRBV27	TRBJ1-2	ASSERQAYIYGYT
TRBV7-9	TRBJ2-1	ASSLTGQGGDEQF
TRBV4-2	TRBJ2-1	ASSQVKLAGASYNEQF
TRBV7-2	TRBJ1-4	ASSLGVSANEKLF
TRBV7-2	TRBJ2-7	ASSPTSRVYEQY
TRBV28	TRBJ2-6	ASSSGDSGANVLT
TRBV14	TRBJ2-1	ASSRVARGEQF
TRBV10-1	TRBJ2-7	ASSYSGISYEQY
TRBV10-2	TRBJ2-5	ASRSSGKETQY
TRBV4-2	TRBJ2-7	ASSQDQASGINEQY
TRBV28	TRBJ1-2	ASSLSGGVYGYT
TRBV7-9	TRBJ2-3	ASSSRDTRTDTQY
TRBV30	TRBJ2-2	AWKRRRGLAGGSTGELF
TRBV29-1	TRBJ2-7	SVEDNRLRQGAYEQY
TRBV7-4	TRBJ2-1	LCASPWAWDNEQF